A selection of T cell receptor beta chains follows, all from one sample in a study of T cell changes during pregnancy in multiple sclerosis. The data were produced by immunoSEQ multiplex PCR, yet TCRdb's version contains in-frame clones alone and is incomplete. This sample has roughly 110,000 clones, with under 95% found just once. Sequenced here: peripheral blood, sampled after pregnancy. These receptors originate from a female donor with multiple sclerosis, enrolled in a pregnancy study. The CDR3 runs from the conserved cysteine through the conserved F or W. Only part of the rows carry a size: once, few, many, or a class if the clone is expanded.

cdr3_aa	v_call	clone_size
CASNLIGRPETQYF	TRBV28	-
CSVGTGSHHGQYF	TRBV29-1	-
CASSQTIDRGLNEQYF	TRBV5-4	-
CASKKDSNTQYF	TRBV6-5	-
CASSSLAFLGEQYF	TRBV11-2	-
CASSLDRGSTNEKLFF	TRBV5-1	once
CAWSRQPGEQYF	TRBV30	-
CAIRGDSSYEQYF	TRBV10-3	-
CASSFDLQGEETQYF	TRBV5-6	-
CASSSQGEQYF	TRBV19	-
CASGGQLYNEQFF	TRBV19	few
CASSPSFGLAGAFKDTQYF	TRBV27	-
CASSPRGAGGIQSSYEQYF	TRBV7-2	-
CASSPLFAGQGLYGYTF	TRBV10-1	-
CSASTSNEQFF	TRBV20-1	-
CASSTTHRVSDTQYF	TRBV7-6	-
CASSLGPKNQPQHF	TRBV11-2	-
CASSPVTGGGVYGYTF	TRBV11-2	once
CASSSGQGNYNEQFF	TRBV5-1	-
CASRVRRAGELFF	TRBV6-5	once
CASSQDGENQPQHF	TRBV5-1	-
CASSLSRAYNEQFF	TRBV27	-
CASSRQGFWYNEQFF	TRBV19	-
CASSLLGEGTEAFF	TRBV5-1	-
CASSSIQGIKTGELFF	TRBV5-1	-
CAIRASGSGANEQYF	TRBV10-3	-
CASSLDSTGGMNTEAFF	TRBV5-1	-
CASRPVTGPYEQYF	TRBV5-1	-
CASSFRQGTYGYTF	TRBV5-4	-
CASSQDTSGKLYEQYF	TRBV4-2	-
CASSPGSEQYF	TRBV7-9	-
CAISESRGTSGGASEQYF	TRBV10-3	-
CASSSGTANYGYTF	TRBV28	-
CASRRTSGPADTQYF	TRBV6-5	once
CASSQSYEQYF	TRBV6-6	-
CASSGDRRSNQPQHF	TRBV2	-
CASTLRGTVNTEAFF	TRBV28	-
CASSLAPGGPAKEQYF	TRBV5-1	-
CASSEPPGYGYTF	TRBV6-1	once
CASSQLRTGGYTF	TRBV5-6	-
CASKGGRGGNEKLFF	TRBV5-1	once
CASSMHGRAGELFF	TRBV19	-
CASSFGPTENYGYTF	TRBV7-9	-
CASRSTGDNEKLFF	TRBV28	-
CSVDAQGAGGEAFF	TRBV29-1	once
CSVEKDRGTEAFF	TRBV29-1	-
CAIPGDRGEVTEAFF	TRBV10-1	-